This T cell receptor (beta chain) was recovered during a study of T cells in Graves' hyperthyroidism and ophthalmopathy. Study background: Peripheral blood draws took place at initial diagnosis, ahead of any treatment.

J was trimmed by 0 bases and V by 4 bases; bases with no gene match: 7. The CDR3 sequence is 15 residues long. Germline V gives CDR1 SGDLS, CDR2 YYNGEE. Amplification yielded TCR beta CDR3 regions, with RNA transcripts as the source. HTBI primers were the set used in a first-round RT-PCR of the TCR CDR3. TCRdb itself ran the multiplex PCR reads through MiXCR, one entry per CDR3 protein. This sample has hundreds of thousands of distinct CDR3 sequences, with about 15% found just once. Patients having uncontrolled infection, another autoimmune disease, pregnancy or lactation were not included. This clonotype was picked up a small number of times.

This TCR was recovered from a man between 18 and 35 years old with Graves' ophthalmopathy. Sequenced input: blood. V gene TRBV9 combines with J gene TRBJ2-7; 7 bases agree with TRBD1. The CDR3 sequence is CASSTRDSSSYEQYF. DNA of the CDR3: TGTGCCAGCAGCACCCGGGACAGTAGCTCCTACGAGCAGTACTTC.